Presented here are 6 T cell receptor beta chains from one specimen sequenced in a study of tumor-infiltrating lymphocytes in primary liver carcinoma. Taking about 20-31 mg of unsorted bulk tissue, the authors co-extracted RNA and DNA. The template, 450 to 650 ng total RNA, yielded TCR beta cDNA made with a constant-region primer. What produced the TCR beta libraries was three nested multiplex PCR rounds using slightly modified ARM-PCR. TRBV1-TRBV30 forward primers paired with a C-beta reverse primer drove the first two PCR rounds, approximately 11 cycles each. TCRdb reprocessed the multiplex PCR reads with MiXCR, giving one entry per CDR3 protein. The sample includes around 120,000 distinct CDR3 sequences, roughly 75% of them seen just once. Source material: tumor-adjacent normal liver tissue. These receptors all come from a woman in her fifties or sixties with primary liver carcinoma and hepatitis B virus infection.

The V gene is TRBV28, the J gene TRBJ1-1, with TRBD1 matching 8 bases. The ends lost 5 bases at V and 10 bases at J; junction bases unmatched: 9. Germline CDR1 and CDR2: MDHEN and SYDVKM. The CDR3 has 13 amino acids. The CDR3 loop reads CASSIGDRGGAFF. The CDR3 DNA reads TGTGCCAGCAGTATAGGTGACAGGGGAGGAGCTTTCTTT.

This clonotype occurred many times. The chain uses TRBV5-1 and TRBJ2-5; D is ambiguous. The CDR3 length is 15 residues. Looked up from germline, CDR1 is SGHRS and CDR2 is YFSETQ. V shed 1 base and J shed 7 bases, with 17 bases lying between them. DNA for the CDR3: TGCGCCAGCAGCTTGAGGTCGGTCGGTGGACGGACCCAGTACTTC. Its translation: CASSLRSVGGRTQYF.

This clonotype was recorded a few times. V usage is TRBV29-1 and J usage is TRBJ1-2; 10 bases map to TRBD1. Looked up from germline, CDR1 is SQVTM and CDR2 is ANQGSEA. V trimming: 3 bases; J trimming: 2 bases; junction bases outside the gene matches: 6. The CDR3 is 15 residues long. CDR3 nucleotide sequence: TGCAGCGTTGAGTCAGTGGGACAGGGGAACTATGGCTACACCTTC. Translating it yields CSVESVGQGNYGYTF. Combining the CDR3 with reference TRBV29-1 and TRBJ1-2 gives the whole variable domain SAVISQKPSRDICQRGTSLTIQCQVDSQVTMMFWYRQQPGQSLTLIATANQGSEATYESGFVIDKFPISRPNLTFSTLTVSNMSPEDSSIYLCSVESVGQGNYGYTFGSGTRLTVV.

This clonotype came up many times. The genes are TRBV6-1 and TRBJ2-3; no clear D. CDR3 length: 13 amino acids. Trimming removed 7 bases at V and 0 bases at J, with 8 bases between. CDR1 is MNHNS and CDR2 is SASEGT in the germline V gene. The CDR3 sequence is CASTPTSTDTQYF. In DNA, the CDR3 is TGTGCCAGCACCCCCACTAGCACAGATACGCAGTATTTT.

In the case of this clonotype: One junction end does not reproduce the germline sequence, and a read error may be involved. In DNA, the CDR3 is TGTGCCAGCAATTACGGCAGTAGGGGGCGAGTAGAGACCCAGTACTTC. It specifies CASNYGSRGRVETQYF. The chain joins TRBV6-6 to TRBJ2-5, with TRBD1 matching over 7 bases. The CDR3 is made up of 16 amino acids. Germline assignment: CDR1 MNHNY and CDR2 SVGAGI (reference sequence).

About this clonotype itself: An end of the junction differs from the germline gene, which may be a read error. The V call is TRBV12-3 or TRBV12-4, the J call TRBJ1-5; 7 bases fit TRBD1. CDR3 length: 14 amino acids. CDR3 sequence: CPSIIGGIGQPQHF. Written as DNA, the CDR3 is TGTCCCAGCATAATAGGGGGCATCGGTCAGCCCCAGCATTTT.